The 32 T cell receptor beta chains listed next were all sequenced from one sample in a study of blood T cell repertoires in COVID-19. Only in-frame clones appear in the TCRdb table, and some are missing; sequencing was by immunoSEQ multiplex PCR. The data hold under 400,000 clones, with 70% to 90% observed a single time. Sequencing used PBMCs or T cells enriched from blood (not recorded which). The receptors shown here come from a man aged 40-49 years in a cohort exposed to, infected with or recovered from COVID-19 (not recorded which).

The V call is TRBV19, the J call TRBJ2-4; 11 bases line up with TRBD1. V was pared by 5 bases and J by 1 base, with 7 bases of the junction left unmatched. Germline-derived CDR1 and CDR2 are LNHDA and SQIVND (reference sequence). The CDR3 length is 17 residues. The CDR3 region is CASSPGTGGAAKNIQYF. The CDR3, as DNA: TGTGCCAGTAGTCCCGGGACAGGGGGTGCCGCCAAAAACATTCAGTACTTC.

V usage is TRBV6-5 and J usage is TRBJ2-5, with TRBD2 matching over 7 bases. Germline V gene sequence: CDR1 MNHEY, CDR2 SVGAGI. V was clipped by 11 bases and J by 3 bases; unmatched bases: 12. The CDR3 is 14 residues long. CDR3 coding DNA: TGTGCCGGAAGGAATACGGGGGGAAAAGAGACCCAGTACTTC. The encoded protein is CAGRNTGGKETQYF.

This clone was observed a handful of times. CDR3 nucleotides: TGTGCCAGCAGCCAAGGGGGGGGGATTACCAATCAGCCCCAGCATTTT. Its translation is CASSQGGGITNQPQHF. The chain is built from TRBV3-1 (or the pseudogene TRBV3-2) and TRBJ1-5; D may be TRBD1 (5 bases). The CDR3 covers 16 residues. The ends were cut back, 1 base at V and 3 bases at J, with 13 bases in the middle. The germline CDR1 and CDR2 sequences are LGHDT and YNNKEL (reference sequence).

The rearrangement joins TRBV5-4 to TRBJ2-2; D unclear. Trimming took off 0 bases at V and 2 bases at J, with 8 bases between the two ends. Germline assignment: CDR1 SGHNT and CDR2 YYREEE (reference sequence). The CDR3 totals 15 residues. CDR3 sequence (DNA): TGTGCCAGCAGCTTGGGACTCCATAACACCGGGGAGCTGTTTTTT. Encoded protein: CASSLGLHNTGELFF.

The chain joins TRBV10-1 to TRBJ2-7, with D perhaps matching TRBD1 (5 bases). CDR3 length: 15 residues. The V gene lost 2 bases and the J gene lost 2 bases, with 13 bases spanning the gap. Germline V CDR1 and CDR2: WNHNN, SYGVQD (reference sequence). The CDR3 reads CASSERSGITYEQYF. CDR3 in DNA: TGCGCCAGCAGTGAGAGGTCAGGGATTACCTACGAGCAGTACTTC.

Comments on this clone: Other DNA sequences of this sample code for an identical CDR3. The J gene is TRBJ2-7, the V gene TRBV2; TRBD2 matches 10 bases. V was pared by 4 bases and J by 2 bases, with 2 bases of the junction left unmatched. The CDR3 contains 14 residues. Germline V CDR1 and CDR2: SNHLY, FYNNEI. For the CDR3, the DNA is TGTGCCAGCAGTGGGACTAGCGGTACCTACGAGCAGTACTTC. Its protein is CASSGTSGTYEQYF.

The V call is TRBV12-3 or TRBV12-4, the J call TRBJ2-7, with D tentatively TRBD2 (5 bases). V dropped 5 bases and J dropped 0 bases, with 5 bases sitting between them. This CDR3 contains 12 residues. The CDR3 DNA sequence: TGTGCCAGCAGTGGGAGCTCCTACGAGCAGTACTTC. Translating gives CASSGSSYEQYF.

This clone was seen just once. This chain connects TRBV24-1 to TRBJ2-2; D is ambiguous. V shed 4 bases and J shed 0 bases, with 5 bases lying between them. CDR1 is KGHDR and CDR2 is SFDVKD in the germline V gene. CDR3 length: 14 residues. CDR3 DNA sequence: TGTGCCACCAGTGAGGCAACGAACACCGGGGAGCTGTTTTTT. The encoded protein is CATSEATNTGELFF.

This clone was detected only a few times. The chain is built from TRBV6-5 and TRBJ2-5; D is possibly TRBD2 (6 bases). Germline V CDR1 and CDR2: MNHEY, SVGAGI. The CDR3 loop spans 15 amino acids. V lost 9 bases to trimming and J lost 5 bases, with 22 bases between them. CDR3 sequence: CARRTVPGLWETQYF. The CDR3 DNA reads TGTGCCAGAAGAACTGTACCGGGACTCTGGGAGACCCAGTACTTC.

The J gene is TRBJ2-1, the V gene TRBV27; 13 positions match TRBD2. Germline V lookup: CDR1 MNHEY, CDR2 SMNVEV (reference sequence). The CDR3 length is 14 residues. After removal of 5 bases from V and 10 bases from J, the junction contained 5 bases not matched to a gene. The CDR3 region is CASSEGTSGTEQFF. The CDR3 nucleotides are TGTGCCAGCAGTGAGGGGACTAGCGGGACCGAGCAGTTCTTC.

CDR3 amino acids: CASRNTGDQPQHF. The DNA for the CDR3 is TGTGCCAGTAGAAATACAGGCGACCAGCCCCAGCATTTT. V usage is TRBV19 and J usage is TRBJ1-5; a weak D match, TRBD1 (5 bases). From germline, CDR1 is LNHDA and CDR2 SQIVND (reference sequence). The germline V and J ends were trimmed by 6 bases and 7 bases, with 13 bases remaining between them. The CDR3 is 13 amino acids.

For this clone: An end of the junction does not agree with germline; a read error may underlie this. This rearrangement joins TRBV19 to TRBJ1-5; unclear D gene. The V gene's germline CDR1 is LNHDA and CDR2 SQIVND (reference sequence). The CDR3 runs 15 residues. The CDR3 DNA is TGTGCCAGTAGTCGTAATGCGGATAGCTATCAGCCCCAGCATTTT. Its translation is CASSRNADSYQPQHF.

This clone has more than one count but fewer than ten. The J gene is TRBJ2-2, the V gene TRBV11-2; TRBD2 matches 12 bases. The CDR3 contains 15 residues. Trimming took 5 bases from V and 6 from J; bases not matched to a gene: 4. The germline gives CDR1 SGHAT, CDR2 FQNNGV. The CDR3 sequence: CASSPSGRGAGELFF. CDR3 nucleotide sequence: TGTGCCAGCAGCCCTAGCGGGAGGGGGGCCGGGGAGCTGTTTTTT.

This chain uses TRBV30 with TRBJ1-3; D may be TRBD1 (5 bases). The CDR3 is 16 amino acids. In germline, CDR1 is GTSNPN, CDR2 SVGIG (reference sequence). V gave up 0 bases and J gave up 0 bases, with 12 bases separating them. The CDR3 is CAWSVPWQGSGNTIYF. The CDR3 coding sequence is TGTGCCTGGAGTGTACCTTGGCAGGGCTCTGGAAACACCATATATTTT. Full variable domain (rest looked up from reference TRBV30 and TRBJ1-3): SQTIHQWPATLVQPVGSPLSLECTVEGTSNPNLYWYRQAAGRGLQLLFYSVGIGQISSEVPQNLSASRPQDRQFILSSKKLLLSDSGFYLCAWSVPWQGSGNTIYFGEGSWLTVV.

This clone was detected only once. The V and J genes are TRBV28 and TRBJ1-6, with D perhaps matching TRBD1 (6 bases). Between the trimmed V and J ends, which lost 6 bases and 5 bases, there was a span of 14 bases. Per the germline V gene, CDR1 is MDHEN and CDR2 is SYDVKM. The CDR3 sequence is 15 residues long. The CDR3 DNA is TGTGCCAGCAGCTTCGGGACACAGGATAATTCACCCCTCCACTTT. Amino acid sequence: CASSFGTQDNSPLHF.

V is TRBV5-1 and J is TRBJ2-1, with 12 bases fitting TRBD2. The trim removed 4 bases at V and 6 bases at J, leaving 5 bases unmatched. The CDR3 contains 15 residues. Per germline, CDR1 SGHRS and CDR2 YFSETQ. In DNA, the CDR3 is TGCGCCAGCAGCATTCTAGCGGGAGGGCTCAATGAGCAGTTCTTC. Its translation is CASSILAGGLNEQFF.

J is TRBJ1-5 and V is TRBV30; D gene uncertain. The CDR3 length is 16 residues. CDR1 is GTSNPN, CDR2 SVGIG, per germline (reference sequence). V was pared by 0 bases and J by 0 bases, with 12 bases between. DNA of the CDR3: TGTGCCTGGAGTGTCGAGACACCTCTTAGCAATCAGCCCCAGCATTTT. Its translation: CAWSVETPLSNQPQHF.

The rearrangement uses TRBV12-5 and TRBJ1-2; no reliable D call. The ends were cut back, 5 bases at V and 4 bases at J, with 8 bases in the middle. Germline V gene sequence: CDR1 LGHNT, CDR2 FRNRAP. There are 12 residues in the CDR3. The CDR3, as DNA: TGTGCTAGTGGTCCAGGCATCTATGGCTACACCTTC. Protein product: CASGPGIYGYTF.

CDR3 coding DNA: TGTGCCAGCAGTCCACAGGGAAGGATCGCCGGGGAGCTGTTTTTT. Its protein product is CASSPQGRIAGELFF. V gene TRBV6-5 combines with J gene TRBJ2-2, with D perhaps matching TRBD1 (6 bases). The germline V gene encodes CDR1 MNHEY and CDR2 SVGAGI. CDR3 length: 15 amino acids. V shed 5 bases and J shed 6 bases, with 16 bases lying between them.

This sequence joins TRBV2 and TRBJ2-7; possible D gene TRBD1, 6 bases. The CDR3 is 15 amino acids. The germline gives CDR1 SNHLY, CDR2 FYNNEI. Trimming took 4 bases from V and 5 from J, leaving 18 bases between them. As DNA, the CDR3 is TGTGCCAGCAGTGCTCGCATGCAGGGGTCCCACGAGCAGTACTTC. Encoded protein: CASSARMQGSHEQYF.

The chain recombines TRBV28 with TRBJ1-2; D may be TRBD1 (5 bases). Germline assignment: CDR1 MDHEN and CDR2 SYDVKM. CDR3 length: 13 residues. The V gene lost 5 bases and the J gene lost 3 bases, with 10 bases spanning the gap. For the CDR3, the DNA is TGTGCCAGCAGTACGGGGGACGACTATGGCTACACCTTC. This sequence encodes CASSTGDDYGYTF.

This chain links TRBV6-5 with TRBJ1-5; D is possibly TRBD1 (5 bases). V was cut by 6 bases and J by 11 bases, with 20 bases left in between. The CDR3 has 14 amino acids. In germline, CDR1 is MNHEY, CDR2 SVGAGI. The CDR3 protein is CASSPWGGVLTQHF. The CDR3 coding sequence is TGTGCCAGCAGCCCCTGGGGGGGAGTCTTGACCCAGCATTTT.

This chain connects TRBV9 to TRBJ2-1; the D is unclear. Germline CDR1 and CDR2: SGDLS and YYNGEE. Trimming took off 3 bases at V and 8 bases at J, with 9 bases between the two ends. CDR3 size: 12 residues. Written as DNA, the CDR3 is TGTGCCAGCAGCGGAGTGGAGCATGAGCAGTTCTTC. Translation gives CASSGVEHEQFF. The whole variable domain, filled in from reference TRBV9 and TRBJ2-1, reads DSGVTQTPKHLITATGQRVTLRCSPRSGDLSVYWYQQSLDQGLQFLIQYYNGEERAKGNILERFSAQQFPDLHSELNLSSLELGDSALYFCASSGVEHEQFFGPGTRLTVL.

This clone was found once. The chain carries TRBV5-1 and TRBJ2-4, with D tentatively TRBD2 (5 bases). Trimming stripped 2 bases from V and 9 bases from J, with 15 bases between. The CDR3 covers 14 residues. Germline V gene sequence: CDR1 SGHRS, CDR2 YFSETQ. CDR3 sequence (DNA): TGCGCCAGCAGCTTAGATGGCGGGTCGGGCATTCAGTACTTC. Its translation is CASSLDGGSGIQYF.

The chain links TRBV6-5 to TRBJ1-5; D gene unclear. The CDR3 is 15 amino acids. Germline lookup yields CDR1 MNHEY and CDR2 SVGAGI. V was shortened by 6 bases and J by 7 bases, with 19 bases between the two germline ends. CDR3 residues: CASRIQRDSRQPQHF. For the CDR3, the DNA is TGTGCCAGCAGGATACAGCGGGATTCGCGACAGCCCCAGCATTTT.

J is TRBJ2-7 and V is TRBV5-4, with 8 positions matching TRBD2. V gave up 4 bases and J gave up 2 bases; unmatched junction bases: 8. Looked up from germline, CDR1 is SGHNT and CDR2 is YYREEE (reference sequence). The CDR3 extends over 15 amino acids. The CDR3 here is CASSRPSGQTYEQYF. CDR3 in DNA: TGTGCCAGCAGCCGCCCTAGCGGGCAGACCTACGAGCAGTACTTC.

CDR3 bases: TGCGCCAGCAGCTTGGACAGGGGTTCGGCCTACAATGAGCAGTTCTTC. Amino acid sequence: CASSLDRGSAYNEQFF. The J gene is TRBJ2-1, the V gene TRBV5-1; TRBD1 matches 7 bases. The V gene's germline CDR1 is SGHRS and CDR2 YFSETQ. Germline trimming cut 0 bases from V and 2 bases from J; bases unmatched to any gene: 5. The CDR3 length is 16 residues.

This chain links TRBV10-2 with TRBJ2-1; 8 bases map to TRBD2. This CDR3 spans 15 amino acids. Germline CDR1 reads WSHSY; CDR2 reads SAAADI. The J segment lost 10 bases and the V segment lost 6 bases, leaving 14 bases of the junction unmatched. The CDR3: CASRGGLAGEGEQFF. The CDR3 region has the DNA TGCGCCAGCAGGGGAGGACTAGCAGGTGAAGGGGAGCAGTTCTTC.

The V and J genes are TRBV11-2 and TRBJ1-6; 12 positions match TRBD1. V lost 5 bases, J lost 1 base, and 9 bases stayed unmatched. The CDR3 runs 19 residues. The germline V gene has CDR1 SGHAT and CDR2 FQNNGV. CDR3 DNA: TGTGCCAGCAGCCTCAGCCGGGGACAGGGGGCATCCTATAATTCACCCCTCCACTTT. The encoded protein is CASSLSRGQGASYNSPLHF. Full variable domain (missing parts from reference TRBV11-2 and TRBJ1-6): EAGVAQSPRYKIIEKRQSVAFWCNPISGHATLYWYQQILGQGPKLLIQFQNNGVVDDSQLPKDRFSAERLKGVDSTLKIQPAKLEDSAVYLCASSLSRGQGASYNSPLHFGNGTRLTVT.

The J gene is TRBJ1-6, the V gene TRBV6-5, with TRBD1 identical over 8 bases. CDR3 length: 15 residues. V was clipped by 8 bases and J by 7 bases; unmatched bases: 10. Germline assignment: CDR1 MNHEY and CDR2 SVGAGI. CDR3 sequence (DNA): TGTGCCAGCCGGGAAACAGGGGGTAGAAATTCACCCCTCCACTTT. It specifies CASRETGGRNSPLHF.

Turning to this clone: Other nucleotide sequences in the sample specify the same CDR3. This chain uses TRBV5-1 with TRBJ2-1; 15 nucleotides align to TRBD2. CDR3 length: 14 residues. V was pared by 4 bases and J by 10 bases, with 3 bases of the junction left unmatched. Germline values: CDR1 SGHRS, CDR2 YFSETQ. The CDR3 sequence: CASSLGLAGGEQFF. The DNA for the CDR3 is TGCGCCAGCAGCCTTGGACTAGCGGGAGGGGAGCAGTTCTTC.

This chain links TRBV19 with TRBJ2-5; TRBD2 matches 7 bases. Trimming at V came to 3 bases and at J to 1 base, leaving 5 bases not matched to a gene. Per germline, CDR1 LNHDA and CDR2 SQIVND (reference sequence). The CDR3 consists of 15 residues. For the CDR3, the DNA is TGTGCCAGTAGTATGCGCGGGGGAATCCAAGAGACCCAGTACTTC. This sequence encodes CASSMRGGIQETQYF.